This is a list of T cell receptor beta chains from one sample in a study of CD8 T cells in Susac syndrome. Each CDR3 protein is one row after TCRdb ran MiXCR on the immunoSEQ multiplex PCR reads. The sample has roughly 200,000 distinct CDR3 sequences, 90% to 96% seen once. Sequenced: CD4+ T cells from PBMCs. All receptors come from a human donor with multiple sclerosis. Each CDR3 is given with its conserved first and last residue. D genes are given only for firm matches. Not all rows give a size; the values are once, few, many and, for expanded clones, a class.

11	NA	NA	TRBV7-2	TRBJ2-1	CASSFVGEQFF	TGTGCCAGCAGCTTTGTGGGTGAGCAGTTCTTC
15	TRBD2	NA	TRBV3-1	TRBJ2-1	CASSGTSGGYNEQFF	TGTGCCAGCAGTGGGACTAGCGGGGGTTACAATGAGCAGTTCTTC
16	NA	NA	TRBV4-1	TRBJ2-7	CASSQDPGLLPYEQYF	TGCGCCAGCAGCCAAGATCCGGGACTCCTCCCCTACGAGCAGTACTTC
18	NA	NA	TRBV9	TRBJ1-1	CASSVDGSLRGANTEAFF	TGTGCCAGCAGCGTAGATGGTTCTCTTAGGGGGGCGAACACTGAAGCTTTCTTT
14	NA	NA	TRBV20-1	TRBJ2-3	CSAIVRGRTDTQYF	TGCAGTGCTATAGTACGGGGTCGCACAGATACGCAGTATTTT
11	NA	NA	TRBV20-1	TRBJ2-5	CSAGLRETQYF	TGCAGTGCTGGACTGCGAGAGACCCAGTACTTC
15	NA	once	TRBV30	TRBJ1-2	CAWSMTGHGNYGYTF	TGTGCCTGGAGTATGACGGGACACGGTAACTATGGCTACACCTTC
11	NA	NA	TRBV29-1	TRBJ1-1	CSVGVSTEAFF	TGCAGCGTTGGTGTCAGCACTGAAGCTTTCTTT
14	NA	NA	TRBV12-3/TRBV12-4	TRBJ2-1	CASSLTGILNEQFF	TGTGCCAGCAGTTTAACCGGGATCCTCAATGAGCAGTTCTTC
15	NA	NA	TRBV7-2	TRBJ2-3	CASSFGGRGQDTQYF	TGTGCCAGCAGCTTCGGTGGCAGGGGTCAAGATACGCAGTATTTT
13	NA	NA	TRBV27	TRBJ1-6	CASSVTAQAPLHF	TGTGCCAGCAGTGTGACAGCCCAAGCACCCCTCCACTTT
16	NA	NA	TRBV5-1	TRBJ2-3	CASSITRTNSPDTQYF	TGCGCCAGCAGCATCACGCGGACCAACAGTCCAGATACGCAGTATTTT
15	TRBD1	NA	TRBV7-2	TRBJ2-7	CASSLGQGAVYEQYF	TGTGCCAGCAGCTTAGGGCAGGGGGCAGTCTACGAGCAGTACTTC
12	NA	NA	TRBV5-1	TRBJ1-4	CASSLEDEKLFF	TGCGCCAGCAGCCTCGAAGATGAAAAACTGTTTTTT
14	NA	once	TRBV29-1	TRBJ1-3	CSVAMGTSGNTIYF	TGCAGCGTTGCTATGGGGACATCTGGAAACACCATATATTTT
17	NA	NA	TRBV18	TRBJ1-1	CASSPNRVGIGNTEAFF	TGTGCCAGCTCACCAAACAGGGTCGGTATCGGGAACACTGAAGCTTTCTTT
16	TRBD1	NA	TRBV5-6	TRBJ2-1	CASSSYDRGLANEQFF	TGTGCCAGCAGCTCGTACGACAGGGGCCTGGCGAATGAGCAGTTCTTC
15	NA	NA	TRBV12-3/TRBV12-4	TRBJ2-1	CASSERDPSYNEQFF	TGTGCCAGCAGTGAAAGAGATCCCAGTTACAATGAGCAGTTCTTC
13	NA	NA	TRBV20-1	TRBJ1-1	CSASRTVNTEAFF	TGCAGTGCTAGCCGAACTGTGAACACTGAAGCTTTCTTT
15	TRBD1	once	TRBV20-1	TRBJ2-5	CSARSLDRGQETQYF	TGCAGTGCTAGATCCCTGGACAGGGGACAAGAGACCCAGTACTTC
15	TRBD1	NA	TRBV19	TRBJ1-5	CASSARDSHNQPQHF	TGTGCCAGTAGTGCCCGGGACAGCCACAATCAGCCCCAGCATTTT
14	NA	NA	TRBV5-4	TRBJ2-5	CASSHPDSQETQYF	TGTGCCAGCAGCCATCCGGACAGCCAAGAGACCCAGTACTTC
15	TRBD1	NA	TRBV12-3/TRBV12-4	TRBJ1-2	CASSKRDRGYYGYTF	TGTGCCAGCAGTAAACGGGACAGAGGTTACTATGGCTACACCTTC
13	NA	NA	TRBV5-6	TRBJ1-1	CASSFVMNTEAFF	TGTGCCAGCAGCTTTGTGATGAACACTGAAGCTTTCTTT
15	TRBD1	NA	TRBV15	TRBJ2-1	CATSRQQGARDEQFF	TGTGCCACCAGCAGACAACAGGGGGCCCGGGATGAGCAGTTCTTC
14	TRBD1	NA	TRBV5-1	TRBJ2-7	CASSQGQGVHEQYF	TGCGCCAGCAGCCAAGGACAGGGGGTCCACGAGCAGTACTTC
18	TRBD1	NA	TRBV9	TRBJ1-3	CASSPTSGTERPGNTIYF	TGTGCCAGCAGCCCAACCTCCGGGACAGAAAGGCCTGGAAACACCATATATTTT
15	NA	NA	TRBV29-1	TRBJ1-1	CSVSPTTGFDTEAFF	TGCAGCGTCTCTCCCACCACAGGGTTTGACACTGAAGCTTTCTTT
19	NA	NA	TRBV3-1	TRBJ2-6	CASSQDWQYTFSGANVLTF	TGTGCCAGCAGCCAAGATTGGCAATACACCTTCTCTGGGGCCAACGTCCTGACTTTC
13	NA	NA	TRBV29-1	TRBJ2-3	CSVGGGPGDTQYF	TGCAGCGTTGGGGGGGGCCCTGGGGATACGCAGTATTTT
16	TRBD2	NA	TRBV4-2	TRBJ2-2	CASSQHNGGISGELFF	TGTGCCAGCAGCCAACACAACGGGGGGATTTCCGGGGAGCTGTTTTTT
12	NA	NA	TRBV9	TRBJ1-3	CASTSSGNTIYF	TGTGCCAGCACGAGCTCTGGAAACACCATATATTTT
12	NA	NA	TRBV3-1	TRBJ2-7	CASSSRQCEQYF	TGTGCCAGCAGCTCAAGACAGTGCGAGCAGTACTTC
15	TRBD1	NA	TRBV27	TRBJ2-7	CASSEPQGASYEQYF	TGTGCCAGCAGTGAGCCCCAGGGGGCTTCCTACGAGCAGTACTTC
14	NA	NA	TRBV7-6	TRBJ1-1	CASSLGNRNTEAFF	TGTGCCAGCAGCTTAGGGAACAGGAACACTGAAGCTTTCTTT
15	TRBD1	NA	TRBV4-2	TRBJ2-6	CASSQPGQGANVLTF	TGTGCCAGCAGCCAGCCGGGACAGGGGGCCAACGTCCTGACTTTC
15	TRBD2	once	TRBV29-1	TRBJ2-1	CSVVLKLAAYNEQFF	TGCAGCGTTGTTTTAAAGCTAGCGGCGTACAATGAGCAGTTCTTC
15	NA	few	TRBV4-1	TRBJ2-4	CASSRDTGPKNIQYF	TGCGCCAGCAGCCGCGACACAGGGCCCAAAAACATTCAGTACTTC
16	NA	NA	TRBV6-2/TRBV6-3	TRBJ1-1	CASSYPTNRQNTEAFF	TGTGCCAGCAGTTACCCTACGAATAGACAGAACACTGAAGCTTTCTTT
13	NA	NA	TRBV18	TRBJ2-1	CASSPLGYNEQFF	TGTGCCAGCTCACCATTGGGCTACAATGAGCAGTTCTTC
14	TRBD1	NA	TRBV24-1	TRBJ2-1	CATSDRDRGNEQFF	TGTGCCACCAGTGACAGAGACAGGGGCAATGAGCAGTTCTTC
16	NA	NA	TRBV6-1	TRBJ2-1	CASRSPLGSSYNEQFF	TGTGCCAGCAGGTCCCCCCTCGGGAGCTCCTACAATGAGCAGTTCTTC
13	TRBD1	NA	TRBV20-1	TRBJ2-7	CSAQDRTGYEQYF	TGCAGTGCCCAGGACAGGACTGGCTACGAGCAGTACTTC
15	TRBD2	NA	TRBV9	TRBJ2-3	CASSVPSGGGDTQYF	TGTGCCAGCAGCGTCCCTAGCGGGGGGGGAGATACGCAGTATTTT
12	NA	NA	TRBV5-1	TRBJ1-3	CASGRDGNTIYF	TGCGCCAGCGGGCGTGATGGAAACACCATATATTTT
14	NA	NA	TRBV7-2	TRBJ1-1	CASSSGYWDTEAFF	TGTGCCAGCAGCTCGGGGTATTGGGACACTGAAGCTTTCTTT
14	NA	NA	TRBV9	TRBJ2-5	CASSAALGAETQYF	TGTGCCAGCAGCGCCGCCTTAGGGGCGGAGACCCAGTACTTC
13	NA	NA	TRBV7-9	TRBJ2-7	CASRAGWAYEQYF	TGTGCCAGCAGGGCAGGGTGGGCCTACGAGCAGTACTTC
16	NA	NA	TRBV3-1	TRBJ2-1	CASSQERPGFPSEQFF	TGTGCCAGCAGCCAAGAAAGACCGGGCTTTCCCTCTGAGCAGTTCTTC
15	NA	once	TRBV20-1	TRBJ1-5	CSATPGHHSNQPQHF	TGCAGTGCTACACCGGGACACCATAGCAATCAGCCCCAGCATTTT
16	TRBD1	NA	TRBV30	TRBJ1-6	CAYRDRVQVWNSPLHF	TGTGCCTACCGGGACAGGGTTCAAGTCTGGAATTCACCCCTCCACTTT
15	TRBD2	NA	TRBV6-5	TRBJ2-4	CASSPRGGLGNIQYF	TGTGCCAGCAGTCCTCGGGGGGGCCTAGGAAACATTCAGTACTTC
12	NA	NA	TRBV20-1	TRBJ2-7	CSGLNYGYEQYF	TGCAGTGGCCTTAATTACGGCTACGAGCAGTACTTC
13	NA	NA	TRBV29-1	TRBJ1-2	CSAPPGRGGGYTF	TGCAGCGCTCCCCCGGGGAGGGGAGGCGGCTACACCTTC